These 7 T cell receptor beta chains came from one sample sequenced in a study of blood T cell repertoires in COVID-19. TCRdb's copy holds only in-frame clones and misses some; the assay was immunoSEQ multiplex PCR. The sample has about 87,000 clones, 75% seen once. The sample comprised peripheral blood. Receptor source: a woman in her fifties or sixties with acute or convalescent COVID-19.

The table lists this clone with a count of one. J is TRBJ2-5 and V is TRBV11-1, with D perhaps TRBD1 (6 bases). The length of the CDR3 is 15 residues. V gave up 1 base and J gave up 2 bases, with 11 bases separating them. CDR1 SGHAT and CDR2 FQDESV come from the germline V gene (reference sequence). The CDR3 region has the DNA TGTGCCAGCAGCTTAGTGGCACAGGGTCAAGAGACCCAGTACTTC. This codes for CASSLVAQGQETQYF.

This clone was counted between two and nine times. V is TRBV6-6 and J is TRBJ1-2, with a weak D call TRBD1 (5 bases). Trimming left V 6 bases short and J 3 bases short, with 11 bases between. The CDR3 runs to 13 residues. CDR1 and CDR2 (germline): MNHNY, SVGAGI (reference sequence). CDR3 residues: CASSKSRDYGYTF. The CDR3 coding sequence is TGTGCCAGCAGCAAGAGCAGGGACTATGGCTACACCTTC.

The gene calls are TRBV19 and TRBJ2-2; D not resolved. Trimming shortened V by 3 bases and J by 3 bases, and 2 bases separated the two germline ends. The CDR3 has 12 amino acids. The germline V gene encodes CDR1 LNHDA and CDR2 SQIVND (reference sequence). The CDR3 nucleotides read TGTGCCAGTAGTATCTACACCGGGGAGCTGTTTTTT. It is translated as CASSIYTGELFF.

Here the CDR3 reads CASSVGTGGASDTQYF. CDR3 DNA sequence: TGTGCCAGCAGCGTAGGGACAGGGGGCGCTTCAGATACGCAGTATTTT. This chain connects TRBV9 to TRBJ2-3; 11 bases line up with TRBD1. Germline CDR1 and CDR2: SGDLS and YYNGEE. Trimming removed 0 bases from V and 4 bases from J; junction bases left unmatched: 4. The CDR3 covers 16 residues.

The chain couples TRBV6-5 to TRBJ2-3; D is undetermined. Per the germline V gene, CDR1 is MNHEY and CDR2 is SVGAGI. This CDR3 is built from 14 residues. The germline V and J ends were trimmed by 2 bases and 4 bases, with 10 bases remaining between them. CDR3 protein: CASSYDLEADTQYF. The CDR3, as DNA: TGTGCCAGCAGTTACGATCTAGAAGCAGATACGCAGTATTTT.

This clone has just one count. The chain carries TRBV11-2 and TRBJ1-5; D uncertain. Trimming left V 0 bases short and J 4 bases short, with 4 bases between. This CDR3 spans 13 amino acids. Germline CDR1 and CDR2: SGHAT and FQNNGV. The CDR3 region has the DNA TGTGCCAGCAGCTTAGAACAGAATCAGCCCCAGCATTTT. It encodes CASSLEQNQPQHF.

The chain combines TRBV18 with TRBJ1-6, with D maybe TRBD1 (5 bases). From germline, CDR1 is KGHSH and CDR2 LQKENI. V lost 3 bases to trimming and J lost 7 bases, with 16 bases between them. The CDR3 spans 16 residues. CDR3 region: CASSPQGLGYNSPLHF. The CDR3 nucleotides read TGTGCCAGCTCACCGCAGGGTCTGGGGTACAATTCACCCCTCCACTTT.